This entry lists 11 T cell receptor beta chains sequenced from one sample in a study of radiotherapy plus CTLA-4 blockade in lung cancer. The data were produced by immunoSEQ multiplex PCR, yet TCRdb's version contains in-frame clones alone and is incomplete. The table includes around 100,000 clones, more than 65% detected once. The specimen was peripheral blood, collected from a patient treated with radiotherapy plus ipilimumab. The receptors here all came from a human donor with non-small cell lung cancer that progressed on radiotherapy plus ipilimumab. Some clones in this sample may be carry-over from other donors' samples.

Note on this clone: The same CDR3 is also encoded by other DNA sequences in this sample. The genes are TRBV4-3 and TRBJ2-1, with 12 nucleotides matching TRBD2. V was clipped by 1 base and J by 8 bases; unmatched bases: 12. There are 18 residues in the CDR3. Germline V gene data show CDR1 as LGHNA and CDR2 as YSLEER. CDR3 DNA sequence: TGCGCCAGCAGCCAAGGATTTGGACTAGCGGGGAAGTTACATGAGCAGTTCTTC. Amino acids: CASSQGFGLAGKLHEQFF.

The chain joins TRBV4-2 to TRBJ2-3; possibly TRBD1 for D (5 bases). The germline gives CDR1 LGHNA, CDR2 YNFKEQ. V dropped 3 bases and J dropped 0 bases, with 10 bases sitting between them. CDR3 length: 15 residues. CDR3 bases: TGTGCCAGCAGCCACCGGACACCTAGCACAGATACGCAGTATTTT. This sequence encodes CASSHRTPSTDTQYF.

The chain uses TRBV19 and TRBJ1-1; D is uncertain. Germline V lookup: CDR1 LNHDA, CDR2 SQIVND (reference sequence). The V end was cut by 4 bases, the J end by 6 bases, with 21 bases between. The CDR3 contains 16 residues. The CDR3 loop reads CASSTGSGHKGPEAFF. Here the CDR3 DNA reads TGTGCCAGTAGTACCGGGAGTGGTCACAAAGGGCCTGAAGCTTTCTTT.

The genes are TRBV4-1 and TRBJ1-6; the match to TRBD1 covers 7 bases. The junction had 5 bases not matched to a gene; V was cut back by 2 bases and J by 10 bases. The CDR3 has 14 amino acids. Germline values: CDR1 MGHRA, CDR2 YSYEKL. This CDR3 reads CASSQKGAKSPLHF. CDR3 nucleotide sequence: TGCGCCAGCAGCCAAAAGGGGGCGAAGTCACCCCTCCACTTT.

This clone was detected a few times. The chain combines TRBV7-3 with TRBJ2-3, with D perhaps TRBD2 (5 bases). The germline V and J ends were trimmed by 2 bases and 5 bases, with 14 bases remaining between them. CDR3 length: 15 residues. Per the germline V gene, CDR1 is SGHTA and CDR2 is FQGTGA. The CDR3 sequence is CASSLLGDDQDTQYF. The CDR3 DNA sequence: TGTGCCAGCAGCTTACTGGGAGACGATCAAGATACGCAGTATTTT.

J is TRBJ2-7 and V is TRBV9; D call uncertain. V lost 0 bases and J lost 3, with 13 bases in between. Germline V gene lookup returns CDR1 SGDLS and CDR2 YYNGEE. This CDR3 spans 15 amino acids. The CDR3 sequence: CASSVAATLDYEQYF. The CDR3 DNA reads TGTGCCAGCAGCGTAGCCGCCACCTTAGACTACGAGCAGTACTTC.

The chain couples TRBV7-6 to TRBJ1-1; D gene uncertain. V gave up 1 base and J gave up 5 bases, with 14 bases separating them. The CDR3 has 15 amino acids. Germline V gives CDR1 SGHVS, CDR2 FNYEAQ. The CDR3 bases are TGTGCCAGCAGCTTAGAGCCGCTGGGCATTACTGAAGCTTTCTTT. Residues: CASSLEPLGITEAFF.

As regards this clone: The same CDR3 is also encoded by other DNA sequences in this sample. The CDR3 is CASSWRTGEGGSPLHF. CDR3 in DNA: TGCGCCAGCAGCTGGAGGACAGGGGAAGGGGGGTCACCCCTCCACTTT. This chain links TRBV5-1 with TRBJ1-6; 9 nucleotides align to TRBD1. Germline values: CDR1 SGHRS, CDR2 YFSETQ. The CDR3 is made up of 16 amino acids. The V segment lost 3 bases and the J segment 10 bases; nucleotides outside the gene matches: 11.

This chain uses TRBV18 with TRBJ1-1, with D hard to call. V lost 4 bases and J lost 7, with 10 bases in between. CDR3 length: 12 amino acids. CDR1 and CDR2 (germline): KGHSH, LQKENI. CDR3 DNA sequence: TGTGCCAGCTCACACGACACGAATGAAGCTTTCTTT. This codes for CASSHDTNEAFF. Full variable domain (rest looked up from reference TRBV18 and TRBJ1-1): NAGVMQNPRHLVRRRGQEARLRCSPMKGHSHVYWYRQLPEEGLKFMVYLQKENIIDESGMPKERFSAEFPKEGPSILRIQQVVRGDSAAYFCASSHDTNEAFFGQGTRLTVV.

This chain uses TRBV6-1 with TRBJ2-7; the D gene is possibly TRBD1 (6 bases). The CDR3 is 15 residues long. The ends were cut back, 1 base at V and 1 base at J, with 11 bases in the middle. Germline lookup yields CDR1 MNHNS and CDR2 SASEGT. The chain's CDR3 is CASSEVRGSSYEQYF. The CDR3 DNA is TGTGCCAGCAGTGAAGTCAGGGGCTCATCCTACGAGCAGTACTTC.

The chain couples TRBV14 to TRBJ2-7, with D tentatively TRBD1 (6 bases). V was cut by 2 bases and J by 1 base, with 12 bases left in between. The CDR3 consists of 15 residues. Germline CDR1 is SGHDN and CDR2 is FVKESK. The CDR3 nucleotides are TGTGCCAGCAGCCAAATAGGGACACTTTCCTACGAGCAGTACTTC. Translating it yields CASSQIGTLSYEQYF. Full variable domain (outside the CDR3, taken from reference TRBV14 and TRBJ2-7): EAGVTQFPSHSVIEKGQTVTLRCDPISGHDNLYWYRRVMGKEIKFLLHFVKESKQDESGMPNNRFLAERTGGTYSTLKVQPAELEDSGVYFCASSQIGTLSYEQYFGPGTRLTVT.